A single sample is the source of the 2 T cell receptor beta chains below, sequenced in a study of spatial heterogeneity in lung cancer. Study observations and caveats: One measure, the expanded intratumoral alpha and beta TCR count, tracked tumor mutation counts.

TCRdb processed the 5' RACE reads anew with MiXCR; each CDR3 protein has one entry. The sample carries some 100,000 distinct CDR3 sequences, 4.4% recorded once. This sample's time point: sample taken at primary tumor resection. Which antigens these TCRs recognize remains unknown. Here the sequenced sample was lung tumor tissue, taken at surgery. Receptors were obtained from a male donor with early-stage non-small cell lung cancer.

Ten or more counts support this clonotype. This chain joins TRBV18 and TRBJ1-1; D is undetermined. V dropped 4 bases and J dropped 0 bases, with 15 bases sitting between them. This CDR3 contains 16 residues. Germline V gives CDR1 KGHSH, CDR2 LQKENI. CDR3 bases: TGTGCCAGCTCACAAGGACTGGCCCCCCTGAACACTGAAGCTTTCTTT. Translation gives CASSQGLAPLNTEAFF.

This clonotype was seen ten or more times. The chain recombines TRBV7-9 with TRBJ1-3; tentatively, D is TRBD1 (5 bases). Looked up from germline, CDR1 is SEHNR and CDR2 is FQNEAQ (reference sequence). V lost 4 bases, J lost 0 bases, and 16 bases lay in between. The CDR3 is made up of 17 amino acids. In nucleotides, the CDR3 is TGTGCCAGCAGCTCCCTTGGGGGTCCCGTCTCTGGAAACACCATATATTTT. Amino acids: CASSSLGGPVSGNTIYF.